These 13 T cell receptor beta chains were sequenced from one sample in a study of blood T cell repertoires in COVID-19. TCRdb's table, derived via immunoSEQ multiplex PCR, lists solely in-frame clones and lacks some. The table has 150,000 to 200,000 clones, 60% to 80% seen once. Sequenced material: peripheral blood. These receptor sequences come from a man aged 60 to 69 with active or convalescent COVID-19.

The chain carries TRBV18 and TRBJ2-1, with TRBD2 matching 8 bases. CDR3 length: 15 amino acids. Unmatched junction bases numbered 3, after V lost 3 bases and J lost 2 bases. Germline V CDR1 and CDR2: KGHSH, LQKENI. This chain's CDR3 is CASSPSGRPYNEQFF. The CDR3 DNA reads TGTGCCAGCTCACCCAGCGGGAGACCCTACAATGAGCAGTTCTTC.

V is TRBV4-2 and J is TRBJ2-4, with 7 bases that match TRBD2. This CDR3 has 13 residues. The V gene's germline CDR1 is LGHNA and CDR2 YNFKEQ. Trimming cost V 1 base and J 8 bases; bases outside gene matches: 2. The CDR3 DNA reads as TGTGCCAGCAGCCAAGCGGGAGGAGACATTCAGTACTTC. This encodes CASSQAGGDIQYF.

The rearrangement uses TRBV28 and TRBJ2-2; the D gene is possibly TRBD2 (5 bases). Germline CDR1 reads MDHEN; CDR2 reads SYDVKM. V was pared by 6 bases and J by 6 bases, with 11 bases between. This CDR3 has 13 residues. CDR3 bases: TGTGCCAGCAGCCGGACTGGGGCCGGGGAGCTGTTTTTT. This translates into CASSRTGAGELFF.

This clone has a count of ten or more. This sequence joins TRBV28 and TRBJ1-2; tentatively, D is TRBD1 (6 bases). The CDR3 consists of 15 residues. The V end was cut by 1 base, the J end by 2 bases, with 11 bases between. Germline lookup yields CDR1 MDHEN and CDR2 SYDVKM. CDR3 in DNA: TGTGCCAGCAGTTTATTTCAGGGGTGGAACTATGGCTACACCTTC. Translating gives CASSLFQGWNYGYTF.

The chain has TRBV28 and TRBJ1-3; TRBD1 aligns across 8 bases. The CDR3 loop spans 15 amino acids. V was pared by 6 bases and J by 4 bases, with 8 bases of the junction left unmatched. Germline V gives CDR1 MDHEN, CDR2 SYDVKM. CDR3 sequence reads: CASRPDRGSGNTIYF. In DNA form, the CDR3 reads TGTGCCAGCAGACCTGACAGGGGATCGGGAAACACCATATATTTT.

This sequence joins TRBV7-2 and TRBJ2-7; 7 bases are a match to TRBD1. Germline trimming cut 5 bases from V and 3 bases from J; bases unmatched to any gene: 1. The germline V gene encodes CDR1 SGHTA and CDR2 FQGNSA. CDR3 size: 12 residues. DNA for the CDR3: TGTGCCAGCAGCCGGACAGGCTACGAGCAGTACTTC. Residues: CASSRTGYEQYF.

The V and J genes are TRBV4-3 and TRBJ2-2, with D perhaps TRBD2 (5 bases). This CDR3 comprises 14 residues. Germline V lookup: CDR1 LGHNA, CDR2 YSLEER. V gave up 6 bases and J gave up 1 base, with 9 bases separating them. CDR3 sequence (DNA): TGCGCCAGCAGGCGGGTCCTGAACACCGGGGAGCTGTTTTTT. Translated: CASRRVLNTGELFF.

The rearrangement uses TRBV6-2 or TRBV6-3 and TRBJ2-7, with 8 positions matching TRBD2. The V gene end was trimmed by 2 bases and the J gene end by 1 base; junction bases not matched to a gene: 4. CDR1 is MNHEY and CDR2 is SVGEGT in the germline V gene. The CDR3 contains 15 residues. The CDR3, as DNA: TGTGCCAGCAGTTACCCTAGCGGGTCGTCCTACGAGCAGTACTTC. Translated: CASSYPSGSSYEQYF.

This chain uses TRBV24-1 with TRBJ2-3, with 11 bases identical to TRBD2. The CDR3 spans 16 residues. The germline gives CDR1 KGHDR, CDR2 SFDVKD. V lost 4 bases, J lost 3 bases, and 5 bases stayed unmatched. The CDR3 sequence: CATSETSGTLTDTQYF. Here the CDR3 DNA reads TGTGCCACCAGTGAGACTAGCGGGACCTTAACAGATACGCAGTATTTT.

The V gene is TRBV12-3 or TRBV12-4, the J gene TRBJ1-3; D unclear. The CDR3 is 13 amino acids. Trimming stripped 3 bases from V and 4 bases from J, with 7 bases between. The CDR3 DNA reads as TGTGCCAGCAGTTTCTTCAGGGGAAACACCATATATTTT. It translates to CASSFFRGNTIYF.

V usage is TRBV6-6 and J usage is TRBJ2-5; D is possibly TRBD1 (7 bases). Trimming shortened V by 6 bases and J by 4 bases, and 12 bases separated the two germline ends. The CDR3 is made up of 13 amino acids. CDR1 is MNHNY and CDR2 is SVGAGI in the germline V gene (reference sequence). The CDR3 loop is CASRRQGGETQYF. The CDR3 DNA reads as TGTGCCAGCAGACGACAGGGAGGAGAGACCCAGTACTTC.

This chain connects TRBV28 to TRBJ2-5; 8 bases are a match to TRBD1. Germline V gives CDR1 MDHEN, CDR2 SYDVKM. The CDR3 is made up of 13 amino acids. V was pared by 5 bases and J by 4 bases, with 3 bases of the junction left unmatched. CDR3 sequence reads: CASSIQGVETQYF. Here the CDR3 DNA reads TGTGCCAGCAGTATACAGGGGGTAGAGACCCAGTACTTC.

The gene calls are TRBV6-5 and TRBJ1-1; 10 nucleotides line up with TRBD1. With V trimmed by 6 bases and J by 5 bases, 6 bases remained unmatched. The CDR3 loop spans 14 amino acids. Germline V lookup: CDR1 MNHEY, CDR2 SVGAGI. The CDR3 sequence: CASRGDRGQTEAFF. The DNA for the CDR3 is TGTGCCAGCAGGGGTGACAGGGGGCAAACTGAAGCTTTCTTT.